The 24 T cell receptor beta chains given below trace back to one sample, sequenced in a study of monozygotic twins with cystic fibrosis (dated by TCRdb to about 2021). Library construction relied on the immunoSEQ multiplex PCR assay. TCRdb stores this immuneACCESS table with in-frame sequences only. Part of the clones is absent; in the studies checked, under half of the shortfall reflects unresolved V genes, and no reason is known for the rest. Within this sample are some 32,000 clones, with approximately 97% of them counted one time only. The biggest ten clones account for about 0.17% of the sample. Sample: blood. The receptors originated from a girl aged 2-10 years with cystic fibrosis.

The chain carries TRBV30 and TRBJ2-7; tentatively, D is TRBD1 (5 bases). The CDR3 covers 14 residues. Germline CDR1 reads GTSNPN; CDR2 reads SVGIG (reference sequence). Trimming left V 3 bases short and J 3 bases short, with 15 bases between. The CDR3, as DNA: TGTGCCTGGAGCTTGACAGCTAATTACTACGAGCAGTACTTC. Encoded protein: CAWSLTANYYEQYF.

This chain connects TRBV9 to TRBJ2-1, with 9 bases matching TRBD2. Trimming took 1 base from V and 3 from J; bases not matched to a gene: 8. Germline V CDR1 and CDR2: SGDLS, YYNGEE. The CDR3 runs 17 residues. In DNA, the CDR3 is TGTGCCAGCAGCGTATCTGGGCGGGAGGGCGGCTACAATGAGCAGTTCTTC. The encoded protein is CASSVSGREGGYNEQFF.

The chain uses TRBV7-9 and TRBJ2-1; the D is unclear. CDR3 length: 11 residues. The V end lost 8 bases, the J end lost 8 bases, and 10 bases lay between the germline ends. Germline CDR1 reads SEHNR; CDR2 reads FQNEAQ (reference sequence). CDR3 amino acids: CASGLEYEQFF. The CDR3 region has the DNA TGTGCCAGCGGCCTCGAGTATGAGCAGTTCTTC.

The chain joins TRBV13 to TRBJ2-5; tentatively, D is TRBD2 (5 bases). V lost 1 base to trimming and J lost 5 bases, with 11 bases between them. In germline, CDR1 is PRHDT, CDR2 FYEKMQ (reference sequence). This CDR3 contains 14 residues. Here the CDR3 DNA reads TGTGCCAGCAGCTTAGAATCGGGCGGGGAGACCCAGTACTTC. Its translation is CASSLESGGETQYF. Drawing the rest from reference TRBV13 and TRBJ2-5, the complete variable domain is AAGVIQSPRHLIKEKRETATLKCYPIPRHDTVYWYQQGPGQDPQFLISFYEKMQSDKGSIPDRFSAQQFSDYHSELNMSSLELGDSALYFCASSLESGGETQYFGPGTRLLVL.

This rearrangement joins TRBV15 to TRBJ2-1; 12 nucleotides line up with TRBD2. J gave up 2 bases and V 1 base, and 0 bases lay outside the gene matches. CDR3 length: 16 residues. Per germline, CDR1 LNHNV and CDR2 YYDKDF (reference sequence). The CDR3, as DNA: TGTGCCACCAGCAGAGGGACTAGCGGGACCTACAATGAGCAGTTCTTC. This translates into CATSRGTSGTYNEQFF.

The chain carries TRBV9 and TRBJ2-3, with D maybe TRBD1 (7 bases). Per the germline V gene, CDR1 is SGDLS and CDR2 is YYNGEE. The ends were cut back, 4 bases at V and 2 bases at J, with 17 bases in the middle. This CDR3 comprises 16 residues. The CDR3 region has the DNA TGTGCCAGCAGCACAGGGGACTCTCCCTCCACAGATACGCAGTATTTT. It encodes CASSTGDSPSTDTQYF. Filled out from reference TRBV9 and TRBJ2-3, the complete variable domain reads DSGVTQTPKHLITATGQRVTLRCSPRSGDLSVYWYQQSLDQGLQFLIQYYNGEERAKGNILERFSAQQFPDLHSELNLSSLELGDSALYFCASSTGDSPSTDTQYFGPGTRLTVL.

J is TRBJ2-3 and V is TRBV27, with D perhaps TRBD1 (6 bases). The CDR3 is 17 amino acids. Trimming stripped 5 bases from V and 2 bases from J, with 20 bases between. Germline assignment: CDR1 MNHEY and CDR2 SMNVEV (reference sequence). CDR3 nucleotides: TGTGCCAGCAGTCTAAGTTACTCAGGGGATCCCACAGATACGCAGTATTTT. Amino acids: CASSLSYSGDPTDTQYF.

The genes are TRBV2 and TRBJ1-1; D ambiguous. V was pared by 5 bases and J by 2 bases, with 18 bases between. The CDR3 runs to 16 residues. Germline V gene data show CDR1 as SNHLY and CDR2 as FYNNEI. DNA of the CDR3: TGTGCCAGCAGTATTTACGCCGGGGAAGCCAACACTGAAGCTTTCTTT. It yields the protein CASSIYAGEANTEAFF.

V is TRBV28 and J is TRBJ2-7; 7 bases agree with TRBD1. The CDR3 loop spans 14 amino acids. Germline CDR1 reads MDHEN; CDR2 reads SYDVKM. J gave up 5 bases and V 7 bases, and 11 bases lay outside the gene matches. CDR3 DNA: TGTGCCAGCAATCTGCCCTCAGGGGGTGACGAGCAGTACTTC. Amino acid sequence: CASNLPSGGDEQYF.

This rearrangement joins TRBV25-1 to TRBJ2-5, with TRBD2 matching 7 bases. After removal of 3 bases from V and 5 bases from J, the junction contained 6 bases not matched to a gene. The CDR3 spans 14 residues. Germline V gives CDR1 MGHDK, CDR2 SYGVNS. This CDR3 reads CASSDRGELETQYF. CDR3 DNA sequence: TGTGCCAGCAGTGACCGGGGGGAACTCGAGACCCAGTACTTC.

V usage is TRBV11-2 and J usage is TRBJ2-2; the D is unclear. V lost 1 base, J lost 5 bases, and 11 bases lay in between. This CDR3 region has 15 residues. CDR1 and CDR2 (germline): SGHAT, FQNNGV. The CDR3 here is CASSLVLSGTGELFF. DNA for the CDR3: TGTGCCAGCAGCTTAGTTTTGAGTGGGACCGGGGAGCTGTTTTTT.

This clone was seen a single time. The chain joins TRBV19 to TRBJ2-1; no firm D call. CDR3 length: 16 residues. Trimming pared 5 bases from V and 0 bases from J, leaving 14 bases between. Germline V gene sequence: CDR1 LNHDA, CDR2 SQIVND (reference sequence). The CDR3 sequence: CASSQELFASYNEQFF. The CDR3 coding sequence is TGTGCCAGTAGTCAGGAGTTATTCGCCTCCTACAATGAGCAGTTCTTC.

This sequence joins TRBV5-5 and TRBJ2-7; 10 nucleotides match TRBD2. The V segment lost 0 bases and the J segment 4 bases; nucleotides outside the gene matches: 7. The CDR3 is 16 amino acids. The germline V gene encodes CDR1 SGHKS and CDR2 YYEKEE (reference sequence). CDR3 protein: CASSLGAPSGSYEQYF. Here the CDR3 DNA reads TGTGCCAGCAGCTTGGGGGCCCCTAGCGGGAGTTACGAGCAGTACTTC.

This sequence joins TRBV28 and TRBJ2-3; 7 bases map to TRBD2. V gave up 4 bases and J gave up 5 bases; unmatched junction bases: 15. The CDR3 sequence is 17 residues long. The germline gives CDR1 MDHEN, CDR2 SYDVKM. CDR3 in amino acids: CASSSLRESRGRDTQYF. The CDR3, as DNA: TGTGCCAGCAGTTCCTTGCGGGAGTCCCGGGGCCGAGATACGCAGTATTTT.

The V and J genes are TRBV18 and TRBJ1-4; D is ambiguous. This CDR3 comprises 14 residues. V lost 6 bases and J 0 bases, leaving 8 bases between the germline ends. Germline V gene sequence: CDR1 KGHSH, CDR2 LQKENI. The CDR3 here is CASSRGATNEKLFF. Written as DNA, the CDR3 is TGTGCCAGCTCCCGGGGTGCAACTAATGAAAAACTGTTTTTT.

CDR3 nucleotides: TGTGCCTGGAGTGTACTAAACGGCTACACCTTC. It is translated as CAWSVLNGYTF. The chain joins TRBV30 to TRBJ1-2, with D hard to call. Germline CDR1 is GTSNPN and CDR2 is SVGIG (reference sequence). V lost 0 bases and J lost 8, with 7 bases in between. The CDR3 runs to 11 residues.

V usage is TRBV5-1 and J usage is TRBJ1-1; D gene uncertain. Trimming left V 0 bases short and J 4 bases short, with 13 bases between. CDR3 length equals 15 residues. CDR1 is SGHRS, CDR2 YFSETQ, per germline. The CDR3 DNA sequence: TGCGCCAGCAGCTTGGCAGCGGAGGTCGGCACTGAAGCTTTCTTT. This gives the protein CASSLAAEVGTEAFF.

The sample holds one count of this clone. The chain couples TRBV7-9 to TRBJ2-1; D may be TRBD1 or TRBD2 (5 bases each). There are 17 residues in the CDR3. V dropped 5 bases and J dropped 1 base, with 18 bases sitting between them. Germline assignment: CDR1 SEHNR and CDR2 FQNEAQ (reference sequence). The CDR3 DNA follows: TGTGCCAGCAGCCCCCAAGGGAGAAGGGGATCCTACAATGAGCAGTTCTTC. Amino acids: CASSPQGRRGSYNEQFF.

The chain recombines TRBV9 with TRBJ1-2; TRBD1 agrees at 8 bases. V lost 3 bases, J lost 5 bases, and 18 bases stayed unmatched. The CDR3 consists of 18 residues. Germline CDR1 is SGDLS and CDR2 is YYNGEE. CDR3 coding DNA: TGTGCCAGCAGCGAAAGCGCCGGACAGGGCCTTCCCACTTATGGCTACACCTTC. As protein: CASSESAGQGLPTYGYTF.

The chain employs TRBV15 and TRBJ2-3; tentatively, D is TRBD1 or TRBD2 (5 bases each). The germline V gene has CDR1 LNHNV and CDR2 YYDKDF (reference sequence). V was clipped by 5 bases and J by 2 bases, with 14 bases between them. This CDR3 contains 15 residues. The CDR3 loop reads CATSWTGTYTDTQYF. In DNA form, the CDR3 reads TGTGCCACCAGCTGGACCGGGACCTACACAGATACGCAGTATTTT.

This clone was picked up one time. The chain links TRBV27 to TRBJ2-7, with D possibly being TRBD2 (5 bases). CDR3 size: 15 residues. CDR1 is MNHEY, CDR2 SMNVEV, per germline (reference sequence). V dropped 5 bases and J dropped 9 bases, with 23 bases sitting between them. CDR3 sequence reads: CASSPPSEGPQVQYF. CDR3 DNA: TGTGCCAGCAGTCCTCCGTCAGAGGGCCCCCAAGTGCAGTACTTC.

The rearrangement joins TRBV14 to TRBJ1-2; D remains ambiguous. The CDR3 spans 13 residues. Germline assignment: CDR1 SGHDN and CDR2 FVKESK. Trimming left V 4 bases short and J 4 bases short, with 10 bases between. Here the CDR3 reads CASSPGISYGYTF. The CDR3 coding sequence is TGTGCCAGCAGCCCGGGGATTTCCTATGGCTACACCTTC.

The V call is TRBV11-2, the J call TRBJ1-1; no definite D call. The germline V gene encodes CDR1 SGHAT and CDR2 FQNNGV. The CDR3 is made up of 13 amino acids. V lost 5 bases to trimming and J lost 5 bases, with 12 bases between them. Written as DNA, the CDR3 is TGTGCCAGCAGCCCATCGGGGTTGACTGAAGCTTTCTTT. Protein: CASSPSGLTEAFF.

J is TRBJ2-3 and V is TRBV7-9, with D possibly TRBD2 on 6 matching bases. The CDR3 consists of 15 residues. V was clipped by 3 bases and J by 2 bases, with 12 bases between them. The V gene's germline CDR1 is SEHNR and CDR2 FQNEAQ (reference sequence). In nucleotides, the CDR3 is TGTGCCAGCAGCTTGGCGGGGCAGGTCACAGATACGCAGTATTTT. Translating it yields CASSLAGQVTDTQYF.